Following are 27 T cell receptor beta chains from one sample sequenced in a study of a mutant IDH1 vaccine in newly diagnosed glioma. Measured with immunoSEQ multiplex PCR; TCRdb has only the in-frame clones, and not every one. The sample shows fewer than 100,000 clones, 85% to 90% of them seen only once. The time point denotes: baseline, week 1 (first vaccination visit). This sample's treatment: pre-vaccination baseline after standard-of-care therapy. The starting material was PBMCs, obtained from a glioma patient treated with radiotherapy, temozolomide or both. Every receptor here comes from a woman aged 45-60 years with glioma.

This chain joins TRBV4-2 and TRBJ2-3, with TRBD2 matching over 9 bases. The V segment lost 3 bases and the J segment 5 bases; nucleotides outside the gene matches: 6. This CDR3 contains 15 residues. Germline V gives CDR1 LGHNA, CDR2 YNFKEQ. CDR3 amino acids: CASSQAGGRKDTQYF. The CDR3, as DNA: TGTGCCAGCAGCCAGGCGGGAGGGCGGAAAGATACGCAGTATTTT.

The CDR3 protein is CASSLGGGEEAFF. As DNA, the CDR3 is TGTGCCAGCAGCCTAGGGGGGGGCGAAGAAGCTTTCTTT. This chain connects TRBV4-2 to TRBJ1-1, with D possibly being TRBD1 (6 bases). CDR1 is LGHNA and CDR2 is YNFKEQ in the germline V gene. The V and J ends lost 4 bases and 8 bases respectively, with 14 bases between them. There are 13 residues in the CDR3.

The chain recombines TRBV11-2 with TRBJ1-5, with a weak D call TRBD1 (5 bases). The CDR3 has 13 amino acids. Between the trimmed V and J ends, which lost 5 bases and 5 bases, there was a span of 10 bases. The germline gives CDR1 SGHAT, CDR2 FQNNGV. The DNA for the CDR3 is TGTGCCAGCAGCGGGGCGTTGCATCAGCCCCAGCATTTT. Amino acids: CASSGALHQPQHF.

The chain links TRBV11-2 to TRBJ2-1; 8 bases fit TRBD2. Germline-derived CDR1 and CDR2 are SGHAT and FQNNGV. The CDR3 is made up of 14 amino acids. V was pared by 4 bases and J by 8 bases, with 7 bases of the junction left unmatched. The CDR3 DNA is TGTGCCAGCAGCTCCGGGACTAGGGTACATGAGCAGTTCTTC. Translation gives CASSSGTRVHEQFF.

In nucleotides, the CDR3 is TGCGCCAGCAGCCAAGAACCAGGGCGGGGGGTGGAGCAGTACTTC. Translation gives CASSQEPGRGVEQYF. This chain links TRBV4-1 with TRBJ2-7; 8 bases agree with TRBD2. Trimming cost V 0 bases and J 7 bases; bases outside gene matches: 8. Germline values: CDR1 MGHRA, CDR2 YSYEKL. The CDR3 loop spans 15 amino acids.

This clone came up a few times. J is TRBJ2-2 and V is TRBV9; TRBD1 agrees at 9 bases. The V gene's germline CDR1 is SGDLS and CDR2 YYNGEE. The CDR3 spans 16 residues. V lost 4 bases and J lost 1; bases outside the gene matches: 5. Written as DNA, the CDR3 is TGTGCCAGCAGCAGCGGGACAGGGAGGAACACCGGGGAGCTGTTTTTT. Translated: CASSSGTGRNTGELFF.

The chain recombines TRBV28 with TRBJ2-1; TRBD2 matches 9 bases. Losses at the gene ends were 2 bases for V and 9 bases for J; bases not matched to a gene: 5. Germline CDR1 reads MDHEN; CDR2 reads SYDVKM. This CDR3 spans 14 amino acids. CDR3 protein: CASSLMAGGFEQFF. The CDR3 region has the DNA TGTGCCAGCAGTTTAATGGCGGGAGGGTTTGAGCAGTTCTTC.

J is TRBJ1-3 and V is TRBV13; 8 positions agree with TRBD1. Germline lookup yields CDR1 PRHDT and CDR2 FYEKMQ (reference sequence). This CDR3 is built from 14 residues. The trim removed 7 bases at V and 1 base at J, leaving 3 bases unmatched. The CDR3 spells CASTRTGSGNTIYF. The CDR3 DNA reads as TGTGCCAGCACCCGGACAGGGTCTGGAAACACCATATATTTT.

This chain links TRBV5-4 with TRBJ2-6; D call uncertain. Germline assignment: CDR1 SGHNT and CDR2 YYREEE (reference sequence). The CDR3 is made up of 15 amino acids. V gave up 0 bases and J gave up 2 bases, with 6 bases separating them. The DNA of the CDR3 is TGTGCCAGCAGCTTGGCTGGGGCTGGGGCCAACGTCCTGACTTTC. This gives the protein CASSLAGAGANVLTF.

This chain connects TRBV6-5 to TRBJ2-6, with no clear D. CDR3 size: 13 residues. Trimming cost V 6 bases and J 2 bases, with 5 bases left between them. The germline CDR1 and CDR2 sequences are MNHEY and SVGAGI. In DNA, the CDR3 is TGTGCCAGCAGGGGCCCTGGGGCCAACGTCCTGACTTTC. Its protein product is CASRGPGANVLTF.

This rearrangement joins TRBV28 to TRBJ2-2; 12 bases agree with TRBD2. The junction had 7 bases not matched to a gene; V was cut back by 6 bases and J by 5 bases. This CDR3 is 16 amino acids long. Per the germline V gene, CDR1 is MDHEN and CDR2 is SYDVKM. The CDR3 bases are TGTGCCAGCAGCTCGACTAGCGGGAGTTGGACCGGGGAGCTGTTTTTT. It encodes CASSSTSGSWTGELFF. The variable domain in full, with the rest retrieved from reference TRBV28 and TRBJ2-2, is DVKVTQSSRYLVKRTGEKVFLECVQDMDHENMFWYRQDPGLGLRLIYFSYDVKMKEKGDIPEGYSVSREKKERFSLILESASTNQTSMYLCASSSTSGSWTGELFFGEGSRLTVL.

As regards this clone: Other DNA sequences in this specimen translate into the identical CDR3. As DNA, the CDR3 is TGTGCCAGCAGTGACAGCGACACCGGGGAGCTGTTTTTT. This sequence encodes CASSDSDTGELFF. V usage is TRBV6-4 and J usage is TRBJ2-2; D remains ambiguous. CDR1 MRHNA and CDR2 SNTAGT come from the germline V gene. This CDR3 is 13 amino acids long. V was trimmed by 2 bases and J by 3 bases, leaving 4 bases between them.

This clone was recorded only once. V and J are TRBV6-5 and TRBJ2-6; D gene uncertain. The CDR3 totals 15 residues. V was shortened by 6 bases and J by 0 bases, with 9 bases between the two germline ends. Germline assignment: CDR1 MNHEY and CDR2 SVGAGI. In nucleotides, the CDR3 is TGTGCCAGCAGCCGTGGGCTCTCTGGGGCCAACGTCCTGACTTTC. It translates to CASSRGLSGANVLTF.

This CDR3 reads CASSFGTALSEQYF. The DNA of the CDR3 is TGTGCCAGCAGTTTTGGGACAGCGCTTAGCGAGCAGTACTTC. The V and J genes are TRBV28 and TRBJ2-7, with 7 positions matching TRBD1. Per germline, CDR1 MDHEN and CDR2 SYDVKM. The CDR3 contains 14 residues. V shed 3 bases, J shed 6 bases, and the junction held 8 bases outside the gene matches. Based on the CDR3 plus reference TRBV28 and TRBJ2-7, the full variable domain is DVKVTQSSRYLVKRTGEKVFLECVQDMDHENMFWYRQDPGLGLRLIYFSYDVKMKEKGDIPEGYSVSREKKERFSLILESASTNQTSMYLCASSFGTALSEQYFGPGTRLTVT.

The chain has TRBV5-1 and TRBJ1-1; a possible D gene is TRBD1 (6 bases). Trimming pared 2 bases from V and 2 bases from J, leaving 19 bases between. The CDR3 runs to 17 residues. CDR1 and CDR2 (germline): SGHRS, YFSETQ. The CDR3 here is CASSLHAAGGRNTEAFF. The DNA of the CDR3 is TGCGCCAGCAGCTTACACGCCGCGGGGGGCCGAAACACTGAAGCTTTCTTT.

This clone was seen just once. The chain combines TRBV5-1 with TRBJ1-1; no firm D call. The CDR3 sequence is 15 residues long. Trimming cost V 4 bases and J 4 bases, with 17 bases left between them. Germline V gene sequence: CDR1 SGHRS, CDR2 YFSETQ. The chain's CDR3 is CASSLAQPGSTEAFF. For the CDR3, the DNA is TGCGCCAGCAGCCTAGCCCAGCCTGGGAGCACTGAAGCTTTCTTT.

CDR3 protein: CASSPGLAALREQYF. The CDR3 nucleotides read TGTGCCAGTAGTCCGGGACTAGCGGCATTACGCGAGCAGTACTTC. The chain is built from TRBV19 and TRBJ2-7; 11 bases match TRBD2. This CDR3 has 15 residues. V lost 5 bases to trimming and J lost 6 bases; unmatched junction nucleotides: 9. CDR1 is LNHDA, CDR2 SQIVND, per germline (reference sequence).

The rearrangement uses TRBV28 and TRBJ2-5, with TRBD1 matching over 9 bases. V trimming: 0 bases; J trimming: 0 bases; junction bases outside the gene matches: 5. Germline assignment: CDR1 MDHEN and CDR2 SYDVKM. CDR3 length: 17 amino acids. CDR3 sequence reads: CASSLWGQGRNQETQYF. CDR3 in DNA: TGTGCCAGCAGTTTATGGGGACAGGGCCGGAACCAAGAGACCCAGTACTTC.

The chain carries TRBV5-1 and TRBJ2-5; D is unclear. Trimming took 3 bases from V and 0 from J, leaving 6 bases between them. The CDR3 length is 13 residues. CDR1 and CDR2 (germline): SGHRS, YFSETQ. CDR3 sequence (DNA): TGCGCCAGCAGCTCCCAGAACCAAGAGACCCAGTACTTC. It codes for CASSSQNQETQYF.

The CDR3 bases are TGTGCCAGCAGGACTCCCGGGACAGGGATGCATGAAAAACTGTTTTTT. Protein: CASRTPGTGMHEKLFF. This chain connects TRBV28 to TRBJ1-4; 9 bases line up with TRBD1. This CDR3 comprises 16 residues. Germline loops: CDR1 MDHEN, CDR2 SYDVKM. V shed 6 bases and J 6 bases; nucleotides not matched to a gene: 11.

This rearrangement joins TRBV6-1 to TRBJ2-1; perhaps TRBD1 as D (5 bases). CDR3 length: 13 amino acids. Germline CDR1 and CDR2: MNHNS and SASEGT. The V end lost 2 bases, the J end lost 7 bases, and 9 bases lay between the germline ends. DNA of the CDR3: TGTGCCAGCAGTGAATCAAGGGGTAATGAGCAGTTCTTC. It translates to CASSESRGNEQFF.

The sample holds one count of this clone. This chain uses TRBV14 with TRBJ2-7, with 7 positions matching TRBD2. J lost 5 bases, V lost 0 bases, and 4 bases had no gene match. The germline V gene has CDR1 SGHDN and CDR2 FVKESK. The CDR3 has 14 amino acids. CDR3 region: CASSQEAGLDEQYF. CDR3 in DNA: TGTGCCAGCAGCCAAGAAGCGGGGTTGGACGAGCAGTACTTC.

The chain is built from TRBV10-3 and TRBJ2-7, with 9 bases that match TRBD2. The length of the CDR3 is 16 residues. V lost 0 bases, J lost 2 bases, and 5 bases stayed unmatched. Germline CDR1 and CDR2: ENHRY and SYGVKD. CDR3 loop: CAISESASGVTYEQYF. The CDR3 DNA is TGTGCCATCAGTGAGTCGGCTAGCGGGGTGACCTACGAGCAGTACTTC.

J is TRBJ1-5 and V is TRBV18, with D hard to call. Trimming pared 4 bases from V and 0 bases from J, leaving 13 bases between. Germline V lookup: CDR1 KGHSH, CDR2 LQKENI. The CDR3 length is 16 residues. CDR3 sequence: CASSRVRDYSNQPQHF. The CDR3 DNA reads as TGTGCCAGCTCACGCGTCCGGGATTATAGCAATCAGCCCCAGCATTTT.

The chain recombines TRBV2 with TRBJ2-5; 7 positions match TRBD2. CDR1 SNHLY and CDR2 FYNNEI come from the germline V gene. This CDR3 is 13 amino acids long. V was clipped by 9 bases and J by 5 bases; unmatched bases: 9. This CDR3 is CARGLEGRETQYF. The CDR3 DNA is TGTGCCAGAGGACTAGAGGGTAGGGAGACCCAGTACTTC. Using reference TRBV2 and TRBJ2-5 for the parts outside the CDR3, the full variable domain is EPEVTQTPSHQVTQMGQEVILRCVPISNHLYFYWYRQILGQKVEFLVSFYNNEISEKSEIFDDQFSVERPDGSNFTLKIRSTKLEDSAMYFCARGLEGRETQYFGPGTRLLVL.

The gene calls are TRBV7-8 and TRBJ1-1, with 8 bases identical to TRBD1. This CDR3 contains 14 residues. Germline V gene sequence: CDR1 SGHVS, CDR2 FQNEAQ. Unmatched junction bases numbered 2, after V lost 4 bases and J lost 1 base. The CDR3 DNA sequence: TGTGCCAGCAGCTCGACAGGGGCGAACACTGAAGCTTTCTTT. Its translation: CASSSTGANTEAFF. Full variable domain (missing parts from reference TRBV7-8 and TRBJ1-1): GAGVSQSPRYKVAKRGQDVALRCDPISGHVSLFWYQQALGQGPEFLTYFQNEAQLDKSGLPSDRFFAERPEGSVSTLKIQRTQQEDSAVYLCASSSTGANTEAFFGQGTRLTVV.

V usage is TRBV6-5 and J usage is TRBJ2-5, with D perhaps matching TRBD2 (5 bases). The CDR3 contains 14 residues. Between the trimmed V and J ends, which lost 2 bases and 3 bases, there was a span of 10 bases. Germline CDR1 is MNHEY and CDR2 is SVGAGI. The CDR3 DNA reads TGTGCCAGCAGTTACCCTGAGAGGGAAGAGACCCAGTACTTC. It translates to CASSYPEREETQYF.